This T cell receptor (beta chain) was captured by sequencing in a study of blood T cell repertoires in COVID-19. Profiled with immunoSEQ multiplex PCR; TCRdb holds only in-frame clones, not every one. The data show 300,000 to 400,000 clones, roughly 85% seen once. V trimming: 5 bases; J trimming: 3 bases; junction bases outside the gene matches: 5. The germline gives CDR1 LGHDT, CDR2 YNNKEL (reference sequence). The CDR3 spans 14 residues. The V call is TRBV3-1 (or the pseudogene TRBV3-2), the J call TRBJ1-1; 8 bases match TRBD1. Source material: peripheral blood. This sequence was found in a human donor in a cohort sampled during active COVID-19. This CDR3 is CASSVQGVDTEAFF. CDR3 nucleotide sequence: TGTGCCAGCAGCGTACAGGGGGTGGACACTGAAGCTTTCTTT.